A single T cell receptor (beta chain) is shown here with its context. The antigen is unknown. This sample stems from a study of shared clonotypes between healthy human individuals. Study-level points and caveats: Across subsets, estimated richness was generally greater for naive than for memory populations.

Generated by immunoSEQ multiplex PCR, the TCRdb table keeps only in-frame clones and is missing some. The data hold over 1.4 million clones, with roughly 96% observed a single time. Sequenced sample: naive CD4+ T cells sorted from blood. Subset denoted: CD45RA+ positively selected. This sequence originates from a man aged 30-40 years in good health.

The CDR3 nucleotides read TGTGCCAGCAGTACCTTTGGGGGACAGCCTTATGGCTACACCTTC. Translation: CASSTFGGQPYGYTF. This chain connects TRBV6-5 to TRBJ1-2, with TRBD1 matching 7 bases. The V and J ends lost 5 bases and 5 bases, in that order; junction bases with no gene match: 11. The CDR3 has 15 residues. Germline-derived CDR1 and CDR2 are MNHEY and SVGAGI.